The 31 T cell receptor beta chains listed next were all sequenced from one sample in a study of T cell responses to AZD1222 COVID-19 vaccine. Produced via immunoSEQ multiplex PCR; TCRdb's table is partial and in-frame only. The data contain 130,000 or so clones, about 90% of them seen just once; the ten biggest clones take up about 1.9%. The sequences come from peripheral blood, collected on day 0 of AZD1222 vaccination. These receptor sequences come from an adult in good health.

The rearrangement uses TRBV19 and TRBJ1-6, with 7 bases aligning to TRBD1. The J segment lost 9 bases and the V segment lost 5 bases, leaving 4 bases of the junction unmatched. Germline-derived CDR1 and CDR2 are LNHDA and SQIVND (reference sequence). The CDR3 covers 13 residues. The CDR3 nucleotides read TGTGCCAGTAGTTCTGAGGGGGCTTCACCCCTCCACTTT. It encodes CASSSEGASPLHF.

The chain combines TRBV12-3 or TRBV12-4 with TRBJ1-1; D is uncertain. Deletions cut 7 bases from V and 2 bases from J, with 11 bases between. The CDR3 consists of 13 residues. CDR3 sequence reads: CASTREGNTEAFF. CDR3 nucleotide sequence: TGTGCCAGCACACGAGAGGGAAACACTGAAGCTTTCTTT.

The CDR3 region has the DNA TGTGCCAGCAGCTTAGTGGCGGAGCCCTACGAGCAGTACTTC. Translated: CASSLVAEPYEQYF. The chain recombines TRBV7-9 with TRBJ2-7; D ambiguous. CDR3 length equals 14 residues. The germline CDR1 and CDR2 sequences are SEHNR and FQNEAQ (reference sequence). Trimming pared 1 base from V and 2 bases from J, leaving 9 bases between.

The V gene is TRBV7-9, the J gene TRBJ1-2; weak D call: TRBD1 (5 bases). CDR1 and CDR2 from the germline V gene are SEHNR and FQNEAQ (reference sequence). The CDR3 spans 17 residues. The V end lost 0 bases, the J end lost 1 base, and 15 bases lay between the germline ends. In nucleotides, the CDR3 is TGTGCCAGCAGCTTAGCCGACCAGGGCAGCCTTAACTATGGCTACACCTTC. It translates to CASSLADQGSLNYGYTF. The variable domain in full, with the rest retrieved from reference TRBV7-9 and TRBJ1-2, is DTGVSQNPRHKITKRGQNVTFRCDPISEHNRLYWYRQTLGQGPEFLTYFQNEAQLEKSRLLSDRFSAERPKGSFSTLEIQRTEQGDSAMYLCASSLADQGSLNYGYTFGSGTRLTVV.

V and J are TRBV10-3 and TRBJ2-7; TRBD1 might be the D (6 bases). The CDR3 is made up of 13 amino acids. Germline lookup yields CDR1 ENHRY and CDR2 SYGVKD. V gave up 4 bases and J gave up 4 bases, with 11 bases separating them. In nucleotides, the CDR3 is TGTGCCATCAGTGGGGCAGGGACATACGAGCAGTACTTC. Its translation: CAISGAGTYEQYF.

The chain combines TRBV6-1 with TRBJ1-2, with 7 bases matching TRBD1. The CDR3 extends over 15 amino acids. V lost 6 bases to trimming and J lost 7 bases; unmatched junction nucleotides: 14. In germline, CDR1 is MNHNS, CDR2 SASEGT. Here the CDR3 reads CASRGLGQGGGGYTF. CDR3 DNA sequence: TGTGCCAGCAGGGGTCTAGGGCAGGGGGGAGGTGGCTACACCTTC.

The CDR3 loop is CASSPENAGELFF. DNA for the CDR3: TGTGCCAGCAGTCCCGAAAACGCCGGGGAGCTGTTTTTT. V and J are TRBV12-3 or TRBV12-4 and TRBJ2-2; no firm D call. With 5 bases removed from V and 6 bases from J, the gap between germline ends came to 10 bases. The CDR3 consists of 13 residues.

The chain combines TRBV5-1 with TRBJ2-2; 8 bases are a match to TRBD1. This CDR3 is built from 15 residues. Per germline, CDR1 SGHRS and CDR2 YFSETQ. V was clipped by 4 bases and J by 0 bases; unmatched bases: 2. This chain's CDR3 is CASSTGGSNTGELFF. The CDR3 region has the DNA TGCGCCAGCAGCACAGGGGGTTCGAACACCGGGGAGCTGTTTTTT. Drawing the rest from reference TRBV5-1 and TRBJ2-2, the complete variable domain is KAGVTQTPRYLIKTRGQQVTLSCSPISGHRSVSWYQQTPGQGLQFLFEYFSETQRNKGNFPGRFSGRQFSNSRSEMNVSTLELGDSALYLCASSTGGSNTGELFFGEGSRLTVL.

The V and J genes are TRBV19 and TRBJ1-5; unclear D gene. The germline V gene encodes CDR1 LNHDA and CDR2 SQIVND (reference sequence). The CDR3 length is 18 residues. The ends were cut back, 3 bases at V and 0 bases at J, with 18 bases in the middle. This CDR3 reads CASSIFDKWEYSNQPQHF. The CDR3 DNA sequence: TGTGCCAGTAGTATCTTCGACAAATGGGAATATAGCAATCAGCCCCAGCATTTT.

The rearrangement links TRBV5-5 to TRBJ2-5; D is unresolved. V was shortened by 4 bases and J by 0 bases, with 4 bases between the two germline ends. CDR1 and CDR2 from the germline V gene are SGHKS and YYEKEE (reference sequence). The CDR3 is made up of 12 amino acids. CDR3 nucleotide sequence: TGTGCCAGCAGCCCGCACCAAGAGACCCAGTACTTC. Translating gives CASSPHQETQYF.

V usage is TRBV5-1 and J usage is TRBJ2-4, with TRBD1 matching over 8 bases. CDR3 size: 14 residues. Germline V gene data show CDR1 as SGHRS and CDR2 as YFSETQ. Trimming cost V 3 bases and J 8 bases; bases outside gene matches: 7. This chain's CDR3 is CASSSPGGSDIQYF. The CDR3 bases are TGCGCCAGCAGCTCCCCAGGGGGCTCGGACATTCAGTACTTC.

The chain employs TRBV5-4 and TRBJ2-2; D gene ambiguous. The CDR3 covers 16 residues. The V end lost 1 base, the J end lost 0 bases, and 10 bases lay between the germline ends. Germline V gene data show CDR1 as SGHNT and CDR2 as YYREEE (reference sequence). The CDR3, as DNA: TGTGCCAGCAGCTTGTTCCGCGGTACGAACACCGGGGAGCTGTTTTTT. The encoded protein is CASSLFRGTNTGELFF.

This clone has only a few counts. This sequence joins TRBV30 and TRBJ2-7, with 7 bases that match TRBD1. The CDR3 is 12 residues long. With V trimmed by 2 bases and J by 4 bases, 2 bases remained unmatched. Germline lookup yields CDR1 GTSNPN and CDR2 SVGIG (reference sequence). CDR3: CAWSPQGYEQYF. DNA of the CDR3: TGTGCCTGGAGTCCACAGGGGTACGAGCAGTACTTC. Full variable domain (remainder filled in from reference TRBV30 and TRBJ2-7): SQTIHQWPATLVQPVGSPLSLECTVEGTSNPNLYWYRQAAGRGLQLLFYSVGIGQISSEVPQNLSASRPQDRQFILSSKKLLLSDSGFYLCAWSPQGYEQYFGPGTRLTVT.

This clone has just a few counts. The chain carries TRBV10-1 and TRBJ2-3, with 12 bases lining up with TRBD1. Germline assignment: CDR1 WNHNN and CDR2 SYGVQD (reference sequence). J gave up 4 bases and V 3 bases, and 2 bases lay outside the gene matches. The CDR3 runs to 15 residues. CDR3 nucleotides: TGCGCCAGCAGTGATGGGACAGGGGGCGCAGATACGCAGTATTTT. Translation: CASSDGTGGADTQYF.

The V call is TRBV7-2, the J call TRBJ2-5; 8 bases map to TRBD1. V dropped 7 bases and J dropped 1; count of bases not matched to a gene: 2. CDR1 is SGHTA and CDR2 is FQGNSA in the germline V gene. CDR3 length equals 13 residues. The CDR3 region is CASNTGGQETQYF. The CDR3 DNA follows: TGTGCCAGCAACACAGGGGGCCAAGAGACCCAGTACTTC.

V gene TRBV20-1 combines with J gene TRBJ1-5; D gene unclear. The V end lost 6 bases, the J end lost 4 bases, and 7 bases lay between the germline ends. CDR3 length: 11 residues. Germline CDR1 is DFQATT and CDR2 is SNEGSKA (reference sequence). The CDR3 loop is CSAATNQPQHF. For the CDR3, the DNA is TGCAGTGCCGCGACAAATCAGCCCCAGCATTTT.

The V call is TRBV7-2, the J call TRBJ2-7; D might be TRBD1 (5 bases). V lost 1 base, J lost 4 bases, and 11 bases lay in between. This CDR3 has 14 residues. Per germline, CDR1 SGHTA and CDR2 FQGNSA. CDR3 nucleotide sequence: TGTGCCAGCAGCTTAGGGGGCGCTCGGTACGAGCAGTACTTC. Translation: CASSLGGARYEQYF.

The chain links TRBV6-6 to TRBJ1-1, with D hard to call. The length of the CDR3 is 11 residues. Germline lookup yields CDR1 MNHNY and CDR2 SVGAGI (reference sequence). V dropped 5 bases and J dropped 11 bases, with 12 bases sitting between them. The CDR3 here is CASSVALGAFF. DNA of the CDR3: TGTGCCAGCAGTGTTGCCCTCGGGGCTTTCTTT.

The chain is built from TRBV18 and TRBJ2-2, with D possibly matching TRBD1 (5 bases). V was trimmed by 3 bases and J by 5 bases, leaving 13 bases between them. Germline V gene lookup returns CDR1 KGHSH and CDR2 LQKENI. This CDR3 is built from 15 residues. This chain's CDR3 is CASSPSAGRTGELFF. CDR3 nucleotides: TGTGCCAGCTCACCGAGTGCAGGGCGAACCGGGGAGCTGTTTTTT.

This rearrangement joins TRBV10-1 to TRBJ2-3; D not resolved. The CDR3 contains 16 residues. CDR1 is WNHNN, CDR2 SYGVQD, per germline (reference sequence). Trimming took off 0 bases at V and 4 bases at J, with 14 bases between the two ends. CDR3 in amino acids: CASSESIGTRPDTQYF. Here the CDR3 DNA reads TGCGCCAGCAGTGAGTCGATTGGAACCCGCCCAGATACGCAGTATTTT.

A single count supports this clone. The genes are TRBV19 and TRBJ2-5, with unresolved D. From germline, CDR1 is LNHDA and CDR2 SQIVND (reference sequence). V was shortened by 9 bases and J by 5 bases, with 16 bases between the two germline ends. The CDR3 is 13 amino acids. The CDR3 loop reads CASTPAGSETQYF. For the CDR3, the DNA is TGTGCCAGCACACCCGCAGGTTCCGAGACCCAGTACTTC.

Only a few counts were recorded for this clone. This rearrangement joins TRBV4-2 to TRBJ2-7; 7 nucleotides line up with TRBD1. V dropped 3 bases and J dropped 0; count of bases not matched to a gene: 5. CDR3 size: 15 residues. Germline values: CDR1 LGHNA, CDR2 YNFKEQ. The CDR3 spells CASSQRQGDSYEQYF. The CDR3 DNA reads TGTGCCAGCAGCCAGCGACAGGGAGACTCCTACGAGCAGTACTTC.

The chain combines TRBV29-1 with TRBJ2-2; D call uncertain. V gave up 5 bases and J gave up 3 bases, with 10 bases separating them. Germline CDR1 is SQVTM and CDR2 is ANQGSEA. The CDR3 is 13 amino acids. The CDR3 coding sequence is TGCAGCGTTCGGGCAGCGCACACCGGGGAGCTGTTTTTT. Protein sequence: CSVRAAHTGELFF.

V and J are TRBV3-1 (or the pseudogene TRBV3-2) and TRBJ1-5; no reliable D call. This CDR3 is built from 12 residues. Germline lookup yields CDR1 LGHDT and CDR2 YNNKEL (reference sequence). The V end was cut by 1 base, the J end by 7 bases, with 5 bases between. CDR3: CASSQGGQPQHF. The CDR3 nucleotides are TGTGCCAGCAGCCAAGGAGGGCAGCCCCAGCATTTT.

The J gene is TRBJ2-4, the V gene TRBV3-1 (or the pseudogene TRBV3-2); 8 bases agree with TRBD2. Germline lookup yields CDR1 LGHDT and CDR2 YNNKEL (reference sequence). Trimming took 4 bases from V and 4 from J; bases not matched to a gene: 9. The CDR3 spans 16 residues. CDR3 nucleotide sequence: TGTGCCAGCAGCCCCTACCCTGGCGGGGGGAAAAACATTCAGTACTTC. Residues: CASSPYPGGGKNIQYF.

The genes are TRBV3-1 (or the pseudogene TRBV3-2) and TRBJ2-1; D is ambiguous. The V end was cut by 0 bases, the J end by 9 bases, with 6 bases between. Germline CDR1 reads LGHDT; CDR2 reads YNNKEL (reference sequence). CDR3 length: 12 residues. The CDR3 spells CASSQETSEQFF. The CDR3 DNA sequence: TGTGCCAGCAGCCAAGAAACAAGTGAGCAGTTCTTC.

The V call is TRBV18, the J call TRBJ1-6; maybe TRBD1 (5 bases). The CDR3 has 17 residues. Trimming removed 1 base at V and 8 bases at J, with 18 bases between. CDR1 and CDR2 (germline): KGHSH, LQKENI. In DNA form, the CDR3 reads TGTGCCAGCTCACCACGTTTTGTCGAGGGCAGGGATTCACCCCTCCACTTT. This encodes CASSPRFVEGRDSPLHF. The whole variable domain, filled in from reference TRBV18 and TRBJ1-6, reads NAGVMQNPRHLVRRRGQEARLRCSPMKGHSHVYWYRQLPEEGLKFMVYLQKENIIDESGMPKERFSAEFPKEGPSILRIQQVVRGDSAAYFCASSPRFVEGRDSPLHFGNGTRLTVT.

This chain uses TRBV11-3 with TRBJ1-1; maybe TRBD1 (5 bases). V lost 2 bases to trimming and J lost 1 base, with 8 bases between them. Per germline, CDR1 SGHNT and CDR2 YENEEA. This CDR3 region has 14 residues. The CDR3 nucleotides are TGTGCCAGCAGCTTATCCGGACAGAACACTGAAGCTTTCTTT. It specifies CASSLSGQNTEAFF.

In nucleotides, the CDR3 is TGTGCCAGCAGTATACGCGACCAGGCCTACGAGCAGTACTTC. Translated, it gives CASSIRDQAYEQYF. The V call is TRBV27, the J call TRBJ2-7; no reliable D call. Germline assignment: CDR1 MNHEY and CDR2 SMNVEV (reference sequence). Trimming shortened V by 5 bases and J by 2 bases, and 13 bases separated the two germline ends. The CDR3 consists of 14 residues.

The V gene is TRBV9, the J gene TRBJ1-2; D is unresolved. This CDR3 comprises 16 residues. Germline-derived CDR1 and CDR2 are SGDLS and YYNGEE. The V gene lost 0 bases and the J gene lost 7 bases, with 19 bases spanning the gap. This CDR3 reads CASSVDPDLGKGGYTF. The CDR3 DNA sequence: TGTGCCAGCAGCGTAGATCCGGACCTTGGGAAAGGTGGCTACACCTTC.

The genes are TRBV27 and TRBJ1-3, with D maybe TRBD1 (5 bases). V lost 4 bases, J lost 7 bases, and 17 bases lay in between. Germline assignment: CDR1 MNHEY and CDR2 SMNVEV (reference sequence). The CDR3 covers 15 residues. For the CDR3, the DNA is TGTGCCAGCAGTTCCGACCTGGGGGGGTGGAACACCATATATTTT. Residues: CASSSDLGGWNTIYF.